Here is one TCR beta chain with its context. Its antigen is unidentified. CDR1 SGHRS and CDR2 YFSETQ come from the germline V gene. This CDR3 region has 18 residues. V lost 4 bases, J lost 2 bases, and 13 bases stayed unmatched. Primers included in the PCR were 60 Vbeta and 13 Jbeta primers. Assay used: immunoSEQ multiplex PCR; TCRdb lists only in-frame clones, some missing. The table records roughly 130,000 clones, around 79% of them present only once. The data derive from a study of cytomegalovirus exposure and HLA in healthy donors. Study findings and constraints: Evidence from a later analysis indicated that most CMV-associated TCR beta chains looked HLA-restricted. A later analysis, which compared TCR beta chains of equal frequency, found the HLA-associated ones more clonally expanded. A few CMV-associated chains were confirmed in vitro to be specific for CMV antigens.

The receptor's source is a woman aged 40-49 years in good health and CMV-seropositive. Sequencing was performed on PBMCs. V and J are TRBV5-1 and TRBJ2-3; 10 bases line up with TRBD2. The CDR3 region has the DNA TGCGCCAGCAGCAATAAGCCGAGCGGGAGGGTTATCACAGATACGCAGTATTTT. Amino acid sequence: CASSNKPSGRVITDTQYF. The whole variable domain, remainder taken from reference TRBV5-1 and TRBJ2-3, is KAGVTQTPRYLIKTRGQQVTLSCSPISGHRSVSWYQQTPGQGLQFLFEYFSETQRNKGNFPGRFSGRQFSNSRSEMNVSTLELGDSALYLCASSNKPSGRVITDTQYFGPGTRLTVL.